The 10 T cell receptor beta chains in this list originate from one sample, sequenced in a study of neurological immune-mediated disorders. TCRdb reprocessed the 5' RACE reads via MiXCR and lists one record per CDR3 protein. The sample records about 18,000 distinct CDR3 sequences, 13% to 15% being singletons. What was sequenced was CD4+ T cells from blood. These receptor sequences come from a woman aged 60-75 years with HTLV-1-associated myelopathy (HAM/TSP).

Many counts were recorded for this clonotype. The chain is built from TRBV6-2 or TRBV6-3 and TRBJ2-3; possibly TRBD1 for D (5 bases). The CDR3 has 16 amino acids. Deletions cut 7 bases from V and 2 bases from J, with 19 bases between. In germline, CDR1 is MNHEY, CDR2 SVGEGT. CDR3 coding DNA: TGTGCCAGCAACTACGAGGCAGGGTCCCTCACAGATACGCAGTATTTT. Its protein is CASNYEAGSLTDTQYF.

To note about this clonotype: This sequence may be a read error, since a much larger clone differs from it by one base. The chain has TRBV18 and TRBJ2-2, with D uncertain. The CDR3 is made up of 15 amino acids. The germline V gene encodes CDR1 KGHSH and CDR2 LQKENI. Trimming removed 9 bases at V and 4 bases at J, with 18 bases between. The CDR3 sequence: CARSAIEVPTGELFF. The CDR3 DNA reads TGTGCCAGATCAGCAATCGAGGTCCCCACCGGGGAGCTGTTTTTT.

This clonotype was detected many times. The gene calls are TRBV7-2 and TRBJ1-1, with D uncertain. V shed 2 bases and J shed 3 bases, with 10 bases lying between them. In germline, CDR1 is SGHTA, CDR2 FQGNSA. The CDR3 totals 14 residues. Here the CDR3 reads CASSLRPRDTEAFF. The CDR3 nucleotides read TGTGCCAGCAGCTTACGACCGCGGGACACTGAAGCTTTCTTT.

This clonotype was observed at least ten times. The chain combines TRBV12-3 or TRBV12-4 with TRBJ2-7; the D is unclear. This CDR3 contains 12 residues. Trimming shortened V by 2 bases and J by 0 bases, and 2 bases separated the two germline ends. The CDR3 protein is CASSLLSYEQYF. The CDR3 nucleotides read TGTGCCAGCAGTTTACTCTCCTACGAGCAGTACTTC.

This clonotype was counted many times. The chain combines TRBV20-1 with TRBJ2-7; tentative D call: TRBD1 (7 bases). The CDR3 has 12 amino acids. The germline V and J ends were trimmed by 3 bases and 6 bases, with 12 bases remaining between them. Germline loops: CDR1 DFQATT, CDR2 SNEGSKA (reference sequence). The CDR3 DNA reads TGCAGTGCTAGGGAGGGGGCGGTCGAGCAGTACTTC. This encodes CSAREGAVEQYF.

This clonotype was seen at least ten times. The rearrangement links TRBV15 to TRBJ2-5; D possibly corresponds to TRBD2 (6 bases). The CDR3 is made up of 13 amino acids. Germline V CDR1 and CDR2: LNHNV, YYDKDF (reference sequence). Deletions cut 5 bases from V and 0 bases from J, with 7 bases between. CDR3 region: CATSGGYQETQYF. CDR3 DNA sequence: TGTGCCACCAGCGGGGGGTACCAAGAGACCCAGTACTTC.

This clonotype was detected many times. This chain joins TRBV4-2 and TRBJ2-3, with 12 bases identical to TRBD2. The CDR3 length is 17 residues. V gave up 0 bases and J gave up 6 bases; unmatched junction bases: 7. Germline CDR1 LGHNA, CDR2 YNFKEQ. The CDR3 nucleotides read TGTGCCAGCAGCCAAGATTTGACTAGCGGGAGTTCGGATACGCAGTATTTT. Amino acid sequence: CASSQDLTSGSSDTQYF.

This rearrangement joins TRBV12-3 or TRBV12-4 to TRBJ1-5; D gene ambiguous. The CDR3 spans 14 residues. V was pared by 7 bases and J by 16 bases, with 26 bases between. DNA of the CDR3: TGTGCCAGCACCTCGGAGGGTGGCAATCAGCCCAAACATTTT. It encodes CASTSEGGNQPKHF.

This clonotype has a handful of counts. CDR3 in amino acids: CASSPGDRGRAWSSGANVLTF. The CDR3 DNA follows: TGCGCCAGCAGCCCAGGGGACAGGGGGCGGGCGTGGAGCTCTGGGGCCAACGTCCTGACTTTC. This chain connects TRBV5-1 to TRBJ2-6; 12 positions match TRBD1. The CDR3 extends over 21 amino acids. Germline CDR1 reads SGHRS; CDR2 reads YFSETQ. The V and J ends lost 4 bases and 0 bases, in that order; junction bases with no gene match: 14.

This clonotype was recorded at least ten times. V usage is TRBV6-2 or TRBV6-3 and J usage is TRBJ1-5; D unclear. This CDR3 has 13 amino acids. In germline, CDR1 is MNHEY, CDR2 SVGEGT. The V and J ends lost 2 bases and 6 bases respectively, with 8 bases between them. In DNA form, the CDR3 reads TGTGCCAGCAGTTACGAGGAACGTCAGCCCCAGCATTTT. Translated: CASSYEERQPQHF.